The 6 T cell receptor beta chains presented below share a single source sample, sequenced in a study of blood T cell repertoires in COVID-19. Sequencing used immunoSEQ multiplex PCR; TCRdb keeps in-frame clones, though not all of them. The table has 130,000 to 150,000 clones, roughly 87% seen once. The sample comprised PBMCs or T cells enriched from blood (not recorded which). Source of these receptors: a woman in her thirties or forties who had been exposed to COVID-19.

This clone occurred a few times. The chain carries TRBV29-1 and TRBJ2-7; 7 positions match TRBD2. Germline V gene sequence: CDR1 SQVTM, CDR2 ANQGSEA. V lost 6 bases, J lost 6 bases, and 8 bases stayed unmatched. The CDR3 covers 12 residues. The CDR3 DNA reads as TGCAGCGTACTCCTTCGCGGGAGCGAGCAGTACTTC. Amino acids: CSVLLRGSEQYF.

This clone has a single count. The chain carries TRBV28 and TRBJ1-2; 11 positions match TRBD1. CDR3 length: 17 amino acids. Germline V gives CDR1 MDHEN, CDR2 SYDVKM. V gave up 4 bases and J gave up 1 base; unmatched junction bases: 8. CDR3 in amino acids: CASSSGQGVFLNYGYTF. In nucleotides, the CDR3 is TGTGCCAGCAGTTCGGGACAGGGGGTTTTCCTTAACTATGGCTACACCTTC.

The V gene is TRBV24-1, the J gene TRBJ2-3; 8 positions agree with TRBD1. The CDR3 extends over 15 amino acids. Germline CDR1 and CDR2: KGHDR and SFDVKD. V lost 5 bases to trimming and J lost 1 base; unmatched junction nucleotides: 4. In DNA form, the CDR3 reads TGTGCCACCAGTGGTCGGGGACAGGGCACAGATACGCAGTATTTT. It encodes CATSGRGQGTDTQYF.

This clone was detected only a few times. This chain connects TRBV19 to TRBJ1-1; weak D call: TRBD1 (6 bases). CDR3 size: 13 residues. Per germline, CDR1 LNHDA and CDR2 SQIVND (reference sequence). Between the trimmed V and J ends, which lost 6 bases and 3 bases, there was a span of 11 bases. CDR3 coding DNA: TGTGCCAGTAGGAGGGGGTACGACACTGAAGCTTTCTTT. Its protein product is CASRRGYDTEAFF.

A few counts support this clone. The V gene is TRBV7-6, the J gene TRBJ1-6; 8 positions agree with TRBD1. In germline, CDR1 is SGHVS, CDR2 FNYEAQ. This CDR3 comprises 14 residues. The trim removed 4 bases at V and 6 bases at J, leaving 2 bases unmatched. CDR3 DNA: TGTGCCAGCAGCTCAGGACAGGGTAATTCACCCCTCCACTTT. It encodes CASSSGQGNSPLHF.

Concerning this clone itself: This could be a read error, since a much larger clone is one nucleotide away. This rearrangement joins TRBV2 to TRBJ1-1; weak D call: TRBD1 (6 bases). Trimming removed 6 bases from V and 0 bases from J, with 11 bases in between. Germline CDR1 is SNHLY and CDR2 is FYNNEI. The CDR3 runs to 14 residues. This CDR3 reads CASSRTVVNTEAFF. The CDR3 DNA sequence: TGTGCCAGCAGCCGGACAGTGGTGAACACTGAAGCTTTCTTT.